This entry lists 27 T cell receptor beta chains sequenced from one sample in a study of cytomegalovirus exposure and HLA in healthy donors. Vbeta (60) and Jbeta (13) primers were used in the PCR. Sequencing was performed with immunoSEQ multiplex PCR; in TCRdb, only in-frame clones are kept and a portion is missing. In the table there are around 220,000 clones, approximately 80% of which are singletons. Sequenced material: PBMCs. The receptors were sampled from a girl between 2 and 10 years old in good health and CMV-seronegative.

The chain uses TRBV5-1 and TRBJ2-1; D is possibly TRBD1 (6 bases). The germline CDR1 and CDR2 sequences are SGHRS and YFSETQ. Trimming shortened V by 6 bases and J by 0 bases, and 16 bases separated the two germline ends. The CDR3 loop spans 16 amino acids. CDR3 in DNA: TGCGCCAGCAACTCACAGGGTAGGGTCTCCTACAATGAGCAGTTCTTC. It encodes CASNSQGRVSYNEQFF.

This clone has only a few counts. The chain joins TRBV6-5 to TRBJ2-2; D is uncertain. Trimming stripped 4 bases from V and 4 bases from J, with 13 bases between. The CDR3 runs to 15 residues. Germline V gene sequence: CDR1 MNHEY, CDR2 SVGAGI. The CDR3 DNA sequence: TGTGCCAGCAGTTCTACGTACGTGCTCACCGGGGAGCTGTTTTTT. It is translated as CASSSTYVLTGELFF.

The chain has TRBV2 and TRBJ1-2; tentatively, D is TRBD1 (6 bases). The CDR3 totals 12 residues. Trimming took 5 bases from V and 5 from J, leaving 9 bases between them. The V gene's germline CDR1 is SNHLY and CDR2 FYNNEI. CDR3 sequence reads: CASSTDRYGYTF. The CDR3 region has the DNA TGTGCCAGCAGTACCGACAGGTATGGCTACACCTTC.

This rearrangement joins TRBV30 to TRBJ1-2; D uncertain. Trimming stripped 0 bases from V and 0 bases from J, with 17 bases between. This CDR3 has 17 amino acids. The germline V gene encodes CDR1 GTSNPN and CDR2 SVGIG (reference sequence). CDR3 nucleotides: TGTGCCTGGAGTGTACTATTCTGGGAGGGTGCTAACTATGGCTACACCTTC. Translating gives CAWSVLFWEGANYGYTF.

The chain carries TRBV2 and TRBJ2-5, with D possibly TRBD2 on 6 matching bases. V lost 6 bases and J lost 5, with 19 bases in between. Germline CDR1 reads SNHLY; CDR2 reads FYNNEI. This CDR3 contains 15 residues. CDR3 in DNA: TGTGCCAGCAGAAGAGGGACTCCAAGAGGGGAGACCCAGTACTTC. Its translation is CASRRGTPRGETQYF.

The chain is built from TRBV5-1 and TRBJ2-3; weak D call: TRBD2 (5 bases). The V gene lost 3 bases and the J gene lost 6 bases, with 11 bases spanning the gap. The CDR3 consists of 13 residues. CDR1 is SGHRS, CDR2 YFSETQ, per germline. This CDR3 reads CASSSEVADTQYF. The CDR3 DNA is TGCGCCAGCAGCTCGGAGGTGGCGGATACGCAGTATTTT.

The V call is TRBV6-5, the J call TRBJ1-1; TRBD1 agrees at 9 bases. Germline V gene sequence: CDR1 MNHEY, CDR2 SVGAGI. Losses at the gene ends were 6 bases for V and 1 base for J; bases not matched to a gene: 0. The CDR3 is 13 residues long. CDR3 bases: TGTGCCAGCAGGGACAGGGGGAACACTGAAGCTTTCTTT. It yields the protein CASRDRGNTEAFF.

Here the CDR3 DNA reads TGTGCCAGCAGCTTAGCGGAGGTGTCCGGAAACACCATATATTTT. It specifies CASSLAEVSGNTIYF. The gene calls are TRBV11-2 and TRBJ1-3; D not resolved. Germline V lookup: CDR1 SGHAT, CDR2 FQNNGV. The CDR3 has 15 residues. V was cut by 1 base and J by 4 bases, with 11 bases left in between.

V gene TRBV7-2 combines with J gene TRBJ2-7; 10 nucleotides match TRBD2. The CDR3 has 19 residues. Germline CDR1 and CDR2: SGHTA and FQGNSA. V was clipped by 2 bases and J by 2 bases; unmatched bases: 15. The CDR3 DNA reads as TGTGCCAGCAGCTTACGGCACCTAGGTACTAGCGGGGTAACCTACGAGCAGTACTTC. This translates into CASSLRHLGTSGVTYEQYF.

A few counts support this clone. The chain recombines TRBV19 with TRBJ1-1; D call uncertain. Germline V CDR1 and CDR2: LNHDA, SQIVND (reference sequence). There are 14 residues in the CDR3. The germline V and J ends were trimmed by 7 bases and 0 bases, with 12 bases remaining between them. CDR3 protein: CASTISGMNTEAFF. The CDR3 nucleotides are TGTGCCAGTACCATCTCCGGGATGAACACTGAAGCTTTCTTT.

The V and J genes are TRBV6-5 and TRBJ2-5; 12 positions match TRBD2. J was trimmed by 4 bases and V by 4 bases; bases with no gene match: 7. Germline CDR1 is MNHEY and CDR2 is SVGAGI. This CDR3 is built from 16 residues. CDR3: CASSFGPGLAGETQYF. The CDR3 DNA reads as TGTGCCAGCAGTTTCGGACCGGGACTAGCGGGAGAGACCCAGTACTTC.

This rearrangement joins TRBV29-1 to TRBJ1-1; 8 bases fit TRBD1. The CDR3 runs to 12 residues. Trimming removed 4 bases from V and 8 bases from J; junction bases left unmatched: 6. Germline V gene data show CDR1 as SQVTM and CDR2 as ANQGSEA. The CDR3 sequence is CSVVGRDREAFF. CDR3 in DNA: TGCAGCGTTGTAGGCCGGGACAGGGAAGCTTTCTTT.

The chain combines TRBV6-5 with TRBJ2-1; a possible D gene is TRBD1 (5 bases). The CDR3 is 15 residues long. V lost 2 bases, J lost 4 bases, and 12 bases lay in between. Germline V gene sequence: CDR1 MNHEY, CDR2 SVGAGI. The chain's CDR3 is CASSYGAGTYNEQFF. The CDR3 DNA reads as TGTGCCAGCAGTTACGGGGCAGGAACTTACAATGAGCAGTTCTTC.

The V gene is TRBV7-9, the J gene TRBJ2-7; the match to TRBD1 covers 10 bases. With 4 bases clipped from V and 3 bases from J, the junction kept 6 bases outside the gene matches. The CDR3 runs 15 residues. Germline V gives CDR1 SEHNR, CDR2 FQNEAQ (reference sequence). The CDR3 sequence: CASSSNRDRGYEQYF. The CDR3 coding sequence is TGTGCCAGCAGCTCGAATAGGGACAGGGGCTACGAGCAGTACTTC.

The V and J genes are TRBV19 and TRBJ1-2; D is unclear. The V end lost 4 bases, the J end lost 6 bases, and 21 bases lay between the germline ends. The CDR3 loop spans 16 amino acids. Germline loops: CDR1 LNHDA, CDR2 SQIVND (reference sequence). CDR3 loop: CASSTDIALNHDGYTF. DNA of the CDR3: TGTGCCAGTAGTACCGATATTGCGCTGAACCATGATGGCTACACCTTC. The full variable domain, rest sourced from reference TRBV19 and TRBJ1-2, is DGGITQSPKYLFRKEGQNVTLSCEQNLNHDAMYWYRQDPGQGLRLIYYSQIVNDFQKGDIAEGYSVSREKKESFPLTVTSAQKNPTAFYLCASSTDIALNHDGYTFGSGTRLTVV.

The V gene is TRBV5-1, the J gene TRBJ2-5; TRBD1 matches at 9 bases. The assigned J gene may be wrong: the sequence end matches TRBJ2-7 better. Germline V CDR1 and CDR2: SGHRS, YFSETQ. The CDR3 is 14 residues long. CDR3 in DNA: TGCGCCAGCAGCTCCCGGACAGGGGCCTACGAGCAGTACTTC. This sequence encodes CASSSRTGAYEQYF.

The rearrangement links TRBV11-2 to TRBJ1-1, with D maybe TRBD1 (6 bases). With 0 bases removed from V and 3 bases from J, the gap between germline ends came to 11 bases. The CDR3 length is 15 residues. The germline V gene has CDR1 SGHAT and CDR2 FQNNGV. In nucleotides, the CDR3 is TGTGCCAGCAGCTTAGAAGTTGCAGGGGACACTGAAGCTTTCTTT. Translation gives CASSLEVAGDTEAFF.

The V gene is TRBV7-9, the J gene TRBJ2-5, with 7 positions matching TRBD2. Germline V CDR1 and CDR2: SEHNR, FQNEAQ (reference sequence). Trimming took 2 bases from V and 0 from J; bases not matched to a gene: 3. This CDR3 region has 15 residues. The CDR3 is CASSLLAEYQETQYF. The DNA for the CDR3 is TGTGCCAGCAGCTTACTAGCGGAGTACCAAGAGACCCAGTACTTC.

V and J are TRBV21-1 and TRBJ2-7; TRBD2 is taken as the D call from the table, unchecked against the DNA. TRBV21-1 is an annotated pseudogene. There are 20 residues in the CDR3. This chain's CDR3 is CASSKLALAGPNTLSYEQYF. CDR3 bases: TGTGCCAGCAGCAAACTCGCGCTAGCGGGCCCCAATACCCTATCCTACGAGCAGTACTTC.

This clone has a handful of counts. This rearrangement joins TRBV5-6 to TRBJ2-2, with no clear D. CDR3 length: 13 residues. The V and J ends lost 2 bases and 1 base respectively, with 3 bases between them. Germline V gives CDR1 SGHDT, CDR2 YYEEEE. The CDR3 DNA sequence: TGTGCCAGCAGCTTCCAGAACACCGGGGAGCTGTTTTTT. As protein: CASSFQNTGELFF.

The V and J genes are TRBV27 and TRBJ2-1; 9 bases align to TRBD1. Germline CDR1 MNHEY, CDR2 SMNVEV (reference sequence). Trimming took 6 bases from V and 6 from J; bases not matched to a gene: 15. The CDR3 has 17 residues. CDR3 residues: CASSWTGVMAGLNEQFF. The CDR3 DNA follows: TGTGCCAGCAGCTGGACAGGGGTAATGGCGGGTCTCAATGAGCAGTTCTTC.

This clone was seen a few times. The rearrangement joins TRBV30 to TRBJ1-1; D gene unclear. The germline V and J ends were trimmed by 4 bases and 0 bases, with 12 bases remaining between them. The CDR3 is 14 residues long. Germline CDR1 GTSNPN, CDR2 SVGIG (reference sequence). CDR3 loop: CAWNSRDMNTEAFF. The CDR3 nucleotides read TGTGCCTGGAATAGTCGAGATATGAACACTGAAGCTTTCTTT.

The rearrangement joins TRBV6-1 to TRBJ1-3; D is uncertain. The length of the CDR3 is 13 residues. Trimming removed 8 bases at V and 4 bases at J, with 12 bases between. In germline, CDR1 is MNHNS, CDR2 SASEGT. The chain's CDR3 is CASLHREGNTIYF. CDR3 DNA sequence: TGTGCCAGCCTACATCGGGAGGGAAACACCATATATTTT.

V and J are TRBV13 and TRBJ2-7; a possible D gene is TRBD1 (6 bases). V shed 5 bases and J shed 4 bases, with 21 bases lying between them. The germline CDR1 and CDR2 sequences are PRHDT and FYEKMQ (reference sequence). The CDR3 is made up of 16 amino acids. The CDR3 sequence: CASSLPGEGGRYEQYF. DNA for the CDR3: TGTGCCAGCAGCCTCCCGGGTGAAGGGGGTCGGTACGAGCAGTACTTC.

This chain uses TRBV29-1 with TRBJ1-1; tentatively, D is TRBD1 (6 bases). CDR3 size: 13 residues. Trimming shortened V by 8 bases and J by 4 bases, and 17 bases separated the two germline ends. Germline CDR1 and CDR2: SQVTM and ANQGSEA. This CDR3 is CSTGGGHITEAFF. The CDR3 DNA reads TGCAGCACCGGGGGGGGGCACATCACTGAAGCTTTCTTT.

The chain is built from TRBV7-3 and TRBJ2-5, with a possible D match to TRBD2 (6 bases). This CDR3 region has 13 residues. V shed 2 bases and J shed 5 bases, with 9 bases lying between them. Germline CDR1 is SGHTA and CDR2 is FQGTGA. CDR3 coding DNA: TGTGCCAGCAGCTTATCGCGGGGTGAGACCCAGTACTTC. Its protein product is CASSLSRGETQYF.

In this sample, this clone turned up once. The chain is built from TRBV2 and TRBJ1-6; weak D call: TRBD1 (6 bases). V was trimmed by 4 bases and J by 9 bases, leaving 19 bases between them. The germline gives CDR1 SNHLY, CDR2 FYNNEI. The CDR3 has 16 residues. The CDR3 spells CASSGQGTLLASPLHF. In DNA form, the CDR3 reads TGTGCCAGCAGTGGTCAAGGGACACTACTGGCTTCACCCCTCCACTTT.